The clone carrying this TCR beta chain appeared once. No antigen is known for it. These data originate in a study of regulatory dendritic cells for organ transplantation. Across the whole study: Monocytes received vitamin D3 on days 0 and 4, IL-10 on day 4. Regarding the study as a whole: Of resting T cell subsets, memory CD8+ had the most alloreactive clonotypes.

Allogeneic regulatory or mature dendritic cells were co-cultured for 5 days with CFSE-labeled sorted T cells at 1:10. Produced via immunoSEQ multiplex PCR; TCRdb's table is partial and in-frame only. The sample includes approximately 22,000 clones, approximately 85% of them seen just once. CDR3 length: 15 amino acids. J lost 1 base, V lost 3 bases, and 3 bases had no gene match. CDR1 and CDR2 from the germline V gene are SGHNT and YYREEE (reference sequence). This chain uses TRBV5-4 with TRBJ2-7; 11 positions agree with TRBD2. The source is a human donor in good health. The material sequenced was naive CD4+ T cells from blood cultured with regulatory dendritic cells. Documented subset: CD45RA+ naive T cells. This chain's CDR3 is CASSSASGGSYEQYF. Written as DNA, the CDR3 is TGTGCCAGCAGCTCCGCTAGCGGGGGGTCCTACGAGCAGTACTTC.